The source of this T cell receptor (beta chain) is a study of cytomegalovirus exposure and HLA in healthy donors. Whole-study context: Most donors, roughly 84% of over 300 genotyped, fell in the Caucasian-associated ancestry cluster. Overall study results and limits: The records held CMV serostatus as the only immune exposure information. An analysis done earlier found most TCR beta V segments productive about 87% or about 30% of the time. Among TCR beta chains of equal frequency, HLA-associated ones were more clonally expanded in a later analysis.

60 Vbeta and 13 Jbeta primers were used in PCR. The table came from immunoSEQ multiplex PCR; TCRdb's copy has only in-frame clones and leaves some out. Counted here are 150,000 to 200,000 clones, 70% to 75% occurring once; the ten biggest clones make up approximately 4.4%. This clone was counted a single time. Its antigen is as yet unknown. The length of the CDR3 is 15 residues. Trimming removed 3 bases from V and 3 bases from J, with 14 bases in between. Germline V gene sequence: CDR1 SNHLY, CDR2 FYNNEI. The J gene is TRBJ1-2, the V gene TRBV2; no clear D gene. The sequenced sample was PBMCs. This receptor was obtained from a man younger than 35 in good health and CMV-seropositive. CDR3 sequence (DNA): TGTGCCAGCAGTGAGGGCCCCCCGGAGGACTATGGCTACACCTTC. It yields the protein CASSEGPPEDYGYTF.